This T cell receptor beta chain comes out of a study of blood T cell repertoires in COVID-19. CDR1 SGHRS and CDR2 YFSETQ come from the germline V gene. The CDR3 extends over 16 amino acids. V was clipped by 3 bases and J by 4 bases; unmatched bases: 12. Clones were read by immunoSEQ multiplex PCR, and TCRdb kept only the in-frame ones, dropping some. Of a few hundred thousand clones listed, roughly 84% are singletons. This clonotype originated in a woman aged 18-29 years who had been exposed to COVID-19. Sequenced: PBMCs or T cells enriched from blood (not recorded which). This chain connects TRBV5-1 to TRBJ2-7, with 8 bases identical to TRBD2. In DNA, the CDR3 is TGCGCCAGCAGCTACGAAACAAGCGGGAGCCTTTACGAGCAGTACTTC. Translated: CASSYETSGSLYEQYF.